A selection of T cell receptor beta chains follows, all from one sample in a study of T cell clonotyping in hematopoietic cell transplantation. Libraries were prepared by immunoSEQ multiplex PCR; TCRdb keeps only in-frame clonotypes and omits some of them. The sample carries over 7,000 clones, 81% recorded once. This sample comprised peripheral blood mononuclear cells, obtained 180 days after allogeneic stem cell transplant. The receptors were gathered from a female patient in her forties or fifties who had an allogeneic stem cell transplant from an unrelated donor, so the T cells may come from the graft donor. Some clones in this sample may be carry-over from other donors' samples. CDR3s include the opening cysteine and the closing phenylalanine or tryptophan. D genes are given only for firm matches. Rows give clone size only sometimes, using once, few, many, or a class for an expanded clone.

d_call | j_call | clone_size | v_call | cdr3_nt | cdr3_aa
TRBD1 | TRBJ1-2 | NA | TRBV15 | TGTGCCACCAGCAGAGACCGGGGACAGGGGGCCTCTTTTGGCACCTTC | CATSRDRGQGASFGTF
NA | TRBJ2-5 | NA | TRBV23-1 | TGCGCCAGCAGTCCCATGGAGGGTAGGCAAGAGACCCAGTACTTC | CASSPMEGRQETQYF
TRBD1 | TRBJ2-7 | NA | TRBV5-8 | TGTGCCAGCAGGGGGACAGGTACCTACGAGCAGTACTTC | CASRGTGTYEQYF
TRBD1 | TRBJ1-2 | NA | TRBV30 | TGTGCCTGGACCTTATCCGGACAGGGGGCGTTTGGCTACACCTTC | CAWTLSGQGAFGYTF
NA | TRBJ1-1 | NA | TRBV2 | TGTGCCAGCAAGCGGGTCATGAACACTGAAGCTTTCTTT | CASKRVMNTEAFF
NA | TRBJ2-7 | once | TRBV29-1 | TGCAGCGTTGAAGAAGTGGATTACGAGCAGTACTTC | CSVEEVDYEQYF
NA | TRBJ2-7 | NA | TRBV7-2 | TGTGCCAGCAGCTCAGGGGACCCATACTCCTACGAGCAGTACTTC | CASSSGDPYSYEQYF
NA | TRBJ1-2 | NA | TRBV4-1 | TGCGCCAGCAGCCAAGGGGTAATTAACTATGGCTACACCTTC | CASSQGVINYGYTF
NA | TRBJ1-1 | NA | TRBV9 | TGTGCCAGCAGCTCAGAGACGGGGAACACTGAAGCTTTCTTT | CASSSETGNTEAFF
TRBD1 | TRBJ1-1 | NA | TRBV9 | TGTGCCAGCAGTGTAACCGGGACAGTTCCCACTGAAGCTTTCTTT | CASSVTGTVPTEAFF
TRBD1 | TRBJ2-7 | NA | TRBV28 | TGTGCCAGTCACACGCCGGGACAGAGATACGAGCAGTACTTC | CASHTPGQRYEQYF
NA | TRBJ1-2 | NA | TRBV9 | TGTGCCAGCCTCCCCACTATGACAGAAGATAACTATGGCTACACCTTC | CASLPTMTEDNYGYTF
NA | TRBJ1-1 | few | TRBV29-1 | TGCAGCGCCGAGGGCAGGGAAGATGGGAACACTGAAGCTTTCTTT | CSAEGREDGNTEAFF
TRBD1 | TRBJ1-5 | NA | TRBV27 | TGTGCCAGCAGTTTCTCGGACAGGGTGAGCAATCAGCCCCAGCATTTT | CASSFSDRVSNQPQHF
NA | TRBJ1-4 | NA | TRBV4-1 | TGCGCCAGCAGCCAACTGTTGGGCAAAGGGATGGAGGAAAAACTGTTTTTT | CASSQLLGKGMEEKLFF
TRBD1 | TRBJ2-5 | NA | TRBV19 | TGTGCCAGTAGTGAAGCGGAGACAGGGAAAGAGACCCAGTACTTC | CASSEAETGKETQYF
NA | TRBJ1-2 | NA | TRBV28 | TGTGCCAGCAGCCGCGCGGGGGGGAATTTTGGCTACACCTTC | CASSRAGGNFGYTF
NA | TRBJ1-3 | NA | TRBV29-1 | TGCAGCGTTGATCCCAACTCTTCTGGAAACACCATATATTTT | CSVDPNSSGNTIYF
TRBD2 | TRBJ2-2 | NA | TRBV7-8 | TGTGCCAGCAGCTATTATGGCGGGGGGAGATGGAACGGGGAGCTGTTTTTT | CASSYYGGGRWNGELFF
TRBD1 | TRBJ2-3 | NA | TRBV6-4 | TGTGCCAGCAGTACCGGACAGGGGGGAGATACGCAGTATTTT | CASSTGQGGDTQYF
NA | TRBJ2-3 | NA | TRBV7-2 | TGTGCCAGCAGCTTTGAGGGGATGACAGATACGCAGTATTTT | CASSFEGMTDTQYF